This record covers a single TCR beta chain. This clonotype was observed a handful of times. What antigen it recognizes has not been identified. Per-base qualities were not stored, and no clone one base away is much larger. The sample belongs to a study of identical twins listed by TCRdb under 2016. Broadly, across the study: To test whether fetal clonotypes persist, the study used deep sequencing on TCR alpha and beta repertoires from monozygotic twins, unrelated adults of various ages, and cord blood. Replicate twin experiments were performed at different times using different library preparation protocols to rule out contamination. Overall results and qualifications from the work: Conclusions relied on cross-sectional statistical analysis, since the same donors could not be followed over many years. In monozygotic twins, out-of-frame TCR alpha sharing was systematically underestimated by recombination models, although the models agreed with sharing between unrelated individuals. Abundant cord blood beta clonotypes carried fewer insertions; young adult naive repertoires showed a weaker similar trend, while memory repertoires showed none. Excess twin sharing in beta out-of-frame sequences was weaker because fewer shared sequences lowered the signal-to-noise ratio. Compared with coincidental sharing between unrelated individuals, an excess of low generation-probability sequences was observed among out-of-frame TCR alpha sequences shared between twins. Invariant T cells such as MAIT and iNKT could partly confound zero-insertion analyses, although diverse VJ usage argued against such confounding for most clonotypes.

Library creation used 5' RACE. Sequenced on an Illumina HiSeq 2000. Template switching introduced a universal primer binding site; the final cDNA contained a unique molecular identifier, enabling accurate counting of TCR cDNA molecules. Specific primers in the conserved constant-segment region were used to synthesize first-strand cDNA for the TCR alpha and beta chains. Each cDNA library was double barcoded, with a SMART-Mk sample barcode plus Illumina barcodes, to control for contamination. TruSeq adapter sequences along with Illumina sample barcodes were introduced in two successive PCR steps. Sequencing of the TCR alpha and beta cDNA libraries was done on the Illumina HiSeq platform using custom primers. Under the source paper's analysis protocol: Unique molecular identifiers were extracted from raw reads with MiGEC, and CDR3 positions were determined with MiXCR. Recombination models were inferred per individual with the repgenHMM and IGoR tools using an EM algorithm. The analysis of shared clonotypes was done with the tcR package in R, with sharing normalized by the product of cloneset sizes. Out-of-frame nonproductive sequences were analyzed to study raw recombination free of thymic and clonal selection effects. The public reads were reprocessed in TCRdb via fastp at Q25 and MiXCR, keeping in-frame beta chains. Each record represents a unique CDR3 protein, reported with the most common genes and DNA among its rows. TCRdb assigned the V and J calls; the authors' analysis was not used. For this sample the table gives around 490,000 distinct CDR3 sequences, of which around 15% were detected only once. The ten largest clones represent about 0.47% of the sample.

Every donor was a healthy Caucasian. Three pairs of female monozygotic twins, all aged 18 to 29 years, were included in the twin cohort. CD4+ and CD8+ T cell populations were isolated with positive isolation kits from Invitrogen. V and J lose 4 bases and 3 bases, and a span of 12 bases separates them. Taken from cysteine to phenylalanine, the CDR3 has 14 residues. Only the CDR3 region is kept as DNA, spanning 42 bases read in frame from base 1. The germline V gene sets CDR1 to SGHRS and CDR2 to YFSETQ. These records were also assigned to another study, of yellow fever vaccine responses in identical twins. The second study reports: The T cell response to vaccination in identical twins was reported by the authors to appear partly convergent and partly personalized. The study precisely tracked vaccine-responding T cell clones in identical twins.

The rearranged chain carries TRBV5-1 and TRBJ2-3; too little of a D gene remains to name it. Sequencing used CD4+ T cells sorted from blood. The receptor comes from a woman aged 18-30 years in good health. The CDR3 amino acid sequence is: CASSPVGVTDTQYF. The DNA sequence follows: TGCGCCAGCAGCCCCGTGGGTGTTACAGATACGCAGTATTTT.